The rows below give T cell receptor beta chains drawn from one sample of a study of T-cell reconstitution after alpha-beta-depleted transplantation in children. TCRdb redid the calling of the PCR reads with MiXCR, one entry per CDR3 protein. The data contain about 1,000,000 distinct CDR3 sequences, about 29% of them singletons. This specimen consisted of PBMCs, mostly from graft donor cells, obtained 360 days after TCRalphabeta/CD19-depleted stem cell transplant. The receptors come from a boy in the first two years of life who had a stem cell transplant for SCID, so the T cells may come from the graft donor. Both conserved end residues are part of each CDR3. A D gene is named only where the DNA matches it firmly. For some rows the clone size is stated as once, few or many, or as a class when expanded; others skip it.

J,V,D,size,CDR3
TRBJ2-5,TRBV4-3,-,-,CASSKDIQETQYF
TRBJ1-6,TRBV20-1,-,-,CSAVRVSPLHF
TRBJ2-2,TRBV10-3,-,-,CAISEVGNTGELFF
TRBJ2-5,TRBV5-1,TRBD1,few,CASSLVGQGSGETQYF
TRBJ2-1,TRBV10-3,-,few,CAISEKKGSTFSYNEQFF
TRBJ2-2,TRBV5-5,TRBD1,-,CASSFAGTGSNTGELFF
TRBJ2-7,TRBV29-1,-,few,CSVALGGSYEQYF
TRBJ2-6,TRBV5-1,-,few,CASSLGRTVRTSGANVLTF
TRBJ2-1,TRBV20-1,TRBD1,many,CSAQFGQAIYNEQFF
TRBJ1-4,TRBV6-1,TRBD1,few,CASSPRMDRGFPEKLFF
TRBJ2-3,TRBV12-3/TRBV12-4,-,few,CASSSGGLSTDTQYF
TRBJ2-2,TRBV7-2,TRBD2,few,CASTAGGPNTGELFF
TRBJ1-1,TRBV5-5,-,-,CASGHRDEAFF
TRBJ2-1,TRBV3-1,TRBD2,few,CASSSGRGGPNEQFF
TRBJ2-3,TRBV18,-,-,CASSPPRSSTDTQYF
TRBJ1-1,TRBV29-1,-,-,CSVRAANTEAFF
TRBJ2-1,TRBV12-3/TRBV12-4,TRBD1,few,CASSLRDRVSNEQFF
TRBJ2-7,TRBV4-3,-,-,CASSQDLGGHYEQYF
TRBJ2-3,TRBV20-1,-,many,CSARRQGMVPDTQYF
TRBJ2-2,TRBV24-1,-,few,CATSDTGQKLTGELFF
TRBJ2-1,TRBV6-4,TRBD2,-,CASSEPSGDYNEQFF
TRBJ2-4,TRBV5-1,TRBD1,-,CASSPGREGAAKNIQYF
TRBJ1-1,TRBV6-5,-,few,CASSYSKGSSEAFF
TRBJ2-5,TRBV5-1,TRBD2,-,CASSYLAGGQETQYF
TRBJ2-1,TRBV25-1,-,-,CASSLGLPGHNEQFF
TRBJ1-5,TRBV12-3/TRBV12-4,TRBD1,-,CASSTTGVRNQPQHF